One and the same sample provided the 29 T cell receptor beta chains below, sequenced in a study of T cell responses to AZD1222 COVID-19 vaccine. Profiling relied on immunoSEQ multiplex PCR, and the TCRdb table lists in-frame clones only, not all of them. There are 100,000 to 150,000 clones in the sample; 86% occur only once, and around 24% lies in the top ten. The specimen comprised peripheral blood, sampled on day 0 of AZD1222 vaccination. These receptors were obtained from an adult in good health.

The CDR3 nucleotides are TGTGCCAGCAGCTTATCACCTCGGGGGATGACAGGGGTGAGAGGAGCTTTCTTT. This translates into CASSLSPRGMTGVRGAFF. V gene TRBV11-2 combines with J gene TRBJ1-1; 8 nucleotides match TRBD1. Trimming removed 2 bases from V and 10 bases from J; junction bases left unmatched: 21. Germline V gives CDR1 SGHAT, CDR2 FQNNGV. The CDR3 covers 18 residues.

The chain is built from TRBV4-3 and TRBJ2-2; the D gene is possibly TRBD2 (5 bases). The V end was cut by 2 bases, the J end by 6 bases, with 10 bases between. This CDR3 has 14 amino acids. Germline loops: CDR1 LGHNA, CDR2 YSLEER. CDR3 DNA sequence: TGCGCCAGCAGCCAATTTGCGGGTCCCGGGGAGCTGTTTTTT. It codes for CASSQFAGPGELFF.

The chain joins TRBV7-2 to TRBJ1-2; D gene uncertain. Trimming removed 1 base at V and 4 bases at J, with 13 bases between. Germline-derived CDR1 and CDR2 are SGHTA and FQGNSA. This CDR3 comprises 15 residues. The DNA for the CDR3 is TGTGCCAGCAGCTTAGAGGGCCAAGCTATCTATGGCTACACCTTC. This gives the protein CASSLEGQAIYGYTF.

The chain has TRBV5-6 and TRBJ1-5; D unresolved. The CDR3 has 14 residues. The ends were cut back, 2 bases at V and 6 bases at J, with 12 bases in the middle. Looked up from germline, CDR1 is SGHDT and CDR2 is YYEEEE. The chain's CDR3 is CASSLGQLIQPQHF. CDR3 coding DNA: TGTGCCAGCAGCTTAGGGCAGCTTATTCAGCCCCAGCATTTT. The full variable domain, with the rest looked up from reference TRBV5-6 and TRBJ1-5, is DAGVTQSPTHLIKTRGQQVTLRCSPKSGHDTVSWYQQALGQGPQFIFQYYEEEERQRGNFPDRFSGHQFPNYSSELNVNALLLGDSALYLCASSLGQLIQPQHFGDGTRLSIL.

This clone was recorded once. The rearrangement links TRBV19 to TRBJ2-3; D gene uncertain. Per the germline V gene, CDR1 is LNHDA and CDR2 is SQIVND (reference sequence). This CDR3 has 13 residues. The ends were cut back, 7 bases at V and 4 bases at J, with 12 bases in the middle. The CDR3 DNA follows: TGTGCCAGTAAGGCGGATCTGGCAGATACGCAGTATTTT. This gives the protein CASKADLADTQYF.

This clone was seen a single time. This chain joins TRBV9 and TRBJ2-7; TRBD1 might be the D (6 bases). The germline gives CDR1 SGDLS, CDR2 YYNGEE. V lost 0 bases to trimming and J lost 7 bases, with 14 bases between them. The CDR3 has 14 amino acids. The CDR3 region is CASSVDTGLGEQYF. In DNA, the CDR3 is TGTGCCAGCAGCGTAGATACAGGGCTGGGGGAGCAGTACTTC.

The chain combines TRBV5-1 with TRBJ2-7, with TRBD1 as a possible D gene (5 bases). CDR3 length: 14 amino acids. The germline CDR1 and CDR2 sequences are SGHRS and YFSETQ. Trimming left V 1 base short and J 5 bases short, with 13 bases between. Here the CDR3 DNA reads TGCGCCAGCAGCTTGTCCCCAGGGTCGGACGAGCAGTACTTC. It specifies CASSLSPGSDEQYF.

V usage is TRBV5-1 and J usage is TRBJ1-1; D possibly corresponds to TRBD1 (6 bases). From germline, CDR1 is SGHRS and CDR2 YFSETQ. The V gene lost 4 bases and the J gene lost 3 bases, with 19 bases spanning the gap. The CDR3 runs to 16 residues. The CDR3 region is CASSPDRGRVDTEAFF. CDR3 in DNA: TGCGCCAGCAGCCCCGACCGGGGGCGGGTCGACACTGAAGCTTTCTTT.

The chain links TRBV2 to TRBJ2-2; D might be TRBD1 (6 bases). The germline V gene has CDR1 SNHLY and CDR2 FYNNEI. The V and J ends lost 6 bases and 0 bases respectively, with 20 bases between them. The CDR3 contains 18 residues. CDR3 sequence (DNA): TGTGCCAGCAGCGAAAAATTAGGGGGTCTCGCGAACACCGGGGAGCTGTTTTTT. This encodes CASSEKLGGLANTGELFF.

J is TRBJ1-5 and V is TRBV5-5, with 9 bases aligning to TRBD1. The ends lost 5 bases at V and 5 bases at J; junction bases unmatched: 5. CDR1 and CDR2 (germline): SGHKS, YYEKEE (reference sequence). The CDR3 runs 14 residues. This chain's CDR3 is CASSRWDRDQPQHF. CDR3 in DNA: TGTGCCAGCAGTCGATGGGACAGGGATCAGCCCCAGCATTTT.

The table lists this clone with a few counts. The chain is built from TRBV30 and TRBJ2-1; TRBD1 matches at 7 bases. V gave up 6 bases and J gave up 3 bases; unmatched junction bases: 8. The CDR3 runs to 14 residues. Germline loops: CDR1 GTSNPN, CDR2 SVGIG (reference sequence). The CDR3 region has the DNA TGTGCCTGCTGGGACAGCGTTATCTACAATGAGCAGTTCTTC. Translation: CACWDSVIYNEQFF. Filled out from reference TRBV30 and TRBJ2-1, the complete variable domain reads SQTIHQWPATLVQPVGSPLSLECTVEGTSNPNLYWYRQAAGRGLQLLFYSVGIGQISSEVPQNLSASRPQDRQFILSSKKLLLSDSGFYLCACWDSVIYNEQFFGPGTRLTVL.

The rearrangement links TRBV6-1 to TRBJ1-1; no clear D gene. Trimming left V 1 base short and J 11 bases short, with 11 bases between. CDR1 is MNHNS, CDR2 SASEGT, per germline. The length of the CDR3 is 12 residues. The CDR3 here is CASSEDRGKAFF. CDR3 DNA: TGTGCCAGCAGTGAAGACCGGGGTAAGGCTTTCTTT.

The chain joins TRBV4-1 to TRBJ2-7; weak D call: TRBD2 (7 bases). The CDR3 spans 15 residues. The V end lost 8 bases, the J end lost 5 bases, and 22 bases lay between the germline ends. CDR1 is MGHRA and CDR2 is YSYEKL in the germline V gene. The CDR3 reads CASSLGAGAIDEQYF. The DNA for the CDR3 is TGCGCCAGCTCCCTTGGGGCGGGGGCAATCGACGAGCAGTACTTC.

The V call is TRBV9, the J call TRBJ2-3; perhaps TRBD2 as D (5 bases). With 2 bases removed from V and 0 bases from J, the gap between germline ends came to 13 bases. CDR3 length equals 16 residues. Per germline, CDR1 SGDLS and CDR2 YYNGEE. As DNA, the CDR3 is TGTGCCAGCAGCGTCCAAGGAGCGGCTAGCACAGATACGCAGTATTTT. Its protein product is CASSVQGAASTDTQYF.

This rearrangement joins TRBV30 to TRBJ1-5; D might be TRBD1 (6 bases). V was clipped by 7 bases and J by 1 base, with 14 bases between them. Germline V gene lookup returns CDR1 GTSNPN and CDR2 SVGIG (reference sequence). This CDR3 is 14 amino acids long. The CDR3 loop reads CAYTRDKSNQPQHF. CDR3 DNA sequence: TGTGCCTACACCCGGGACAAAAGCAATCAGCCCCAGCATTTT.

Turning to this clone: Germline and junction disagree at one end, which may indicate a read error. The chain joins TRBV7-7 to TRBJ2-1; D is unresolved. Germline CDR1 is SSHAT and CDR2 is FNYEAQ (reference sequence). The length of the CDR3 is 13 residues. The CDR3 here is CASSSRIDNEQFF. The CDR3 DNA follows: TGTGCTAGCAGCTCCAGAATAGACAATGAGCAGTTCTTC.

The V call is TRBV28, the J call TRBJ2-2, with D perhaps TRBD1 or TRBD2 (5 bases each). The ends were cut back, 2 bases at V and 6 bases at J, with 10 bases in the middle. The CDR3 consists of 14 residues. The V gene's germline CDR1 is MDHEN and CDR2 SYDVKM. CDR3 DNA: TGTGCCAGCAGTTTAGGAAGGGGAGCCGGGGAGCTGTTTTTT. Translation gives CASSLGRGAGELFF.

The rearrangement links TRBV11-2 to TRBJ2-3; unclear D gene. Trimming stripped 0 bases from V and 0 bases from J, with 4 bases between. Germline V gene lookup returns CDR1 SGHAT and CDR2 FQNNGV. The CDR3 runs 14 residues. CDR3 amino acids: CASSLDGSTDTQYF. In DNA, the CDR3 is TGTGCCAGCAGCTTAGACGGCAGCACAGATACGCAGTATTTT. Combining the CDR3 with reference TRBV11-2 and TRBJ2-3 gives the whole variable domain EAGVAQSPRYKIIEKRQSVAFWCNPISGHATLYWYQQILGQGPKLLIQFQNNGVVDDSQLPKDRFSAERLKGVDSTLKIQPAKLEDSAVYLCASSLDGSTDTQYFGPGTRLTVL.

CDR3 protein: CASSSGANVLTF. CDR3 nucleotides: TGTGCCAGCAGCTCTGGGGCCAACGTCCTGACTTTC. The rearrangement joins TRBV7-9 to TRBJ2-6, with no clear D. In germline, CDR1 is SEHNR, CDR2 FQNEAQ (reference sequence). V lost 4 bases to trimming and J lost 2 bases, with 0 bases between them. This CDR3 contains 12 residues. Using reference TRBV7-9 and TRBJ2-6 for the parts outside the CDR3, the full variable domain is DTGVSQNPRHKITKRGQNVTFRCDPISEHNRLYWYRQTLGQGPEFLTYFQNEAQLEKSRLLSDRFSAERPKGSFSTLEIQRTEQGDSAMYLCASSSGANVLTFGAGSRLTVL.

This chain links TRBV5-1 with TRBJ2-5; D may correspond to TRBD1 or TRBD2 (5 bases each). Looked up from germline, CDR1 is SGHRS and CDR2 is YFSETQ. This CDR3 has 16 amino acids. V lost 4 bases to trimming and J lost 5 bases, with 21 bases between them. The CDR3 DNA is TGCGCCAGCAGCCCGAGGGGCCTCCGGACGAGGGAGACCCAGTACTTC. Residues: CASSPRGLRTRETQYF.

The V gene is TRBV28, the J gene TRBJ1-1, with 8 bases identical to TRBD1. CDR3 length equals 15 residues. J lost 1 base, V lost 7 bases, and 8 bases had no gene match. CDR1 MDHEN and CDR2 SYDVKM come from the germline V gene. CDR3 DNA sequence: TGTGCCAGCATCAAATGGGGGACAGGGAACACTGAAGCTTTCTTT. Its translation: CASIKWGTGNTEAFF.

The chain recombines TRBV18 with TRBJ1-1; D gene ambiguous. The CDR3 totals 15 residues. From germline, CDR1 is KGHSH and CDR2 LQKENI. Trimming took off 6 bases at V and 1 base at J, with 15 bases between the two ends. The CDR3 DNA reads as TGTGCCAGCTCTCCAGACATTCCTCCGAACACTGAAGCTTTCTTT. Translation gives CASSPDIPPNTEAFF.

The chain employs TRBV13 and TRBJ2-1, with D tentatively TRBD2 (6 bases). Trimming removed 5 bases from V and 0 bases from J, with 14 bases in between. From germline, CDR1 is PRHDT and CDR2 FYEKMQ (reference sequence). This CDR3 is built from 16 residues. The CDR3 region is CASSNLDYDSYNEQFF. In nucleotides, the CDR3 is TGTGCCAGCAGCAACCTGGACTACGACTCCTACAATGAGCAGTTCTTC.

This sequence joins TRBV11-2 and TRBJ2-3; D remains unclear. This CDR3 is built from 13 residues. CDR1 is SGHAT and CDR2 is FQNNGV in the germline V gene. V dropped 0 bases and J dropped 6 bases, with 7 bases sitting between them. CDR3 nucleotides: TGTGCCAGCAGCTTAGATTTAGGGGATACGCAGTATTTT. Translated: CASSLDLGDTQYF. Full variable domain (outside the CDR3, taken from reference TRBV11-2 and TRBJ2-3): EAGVAQSPRYKIIEKRQSVAFWCNPISGHATLYWYQQILGQGPKLLIQFQNNGVVDDSQLPKDRFSAERLKGVDSTLKIQPAKLEDSAVYLCASSLDLGDTQYFGPGTRLTVL.

This chain joins TRBV11-3 and TRBJ2-7; D gene unclear. The CDR3 covers 13 residues. The V gene lost 5 bases and the J gene lost 7 bases, with 15 bases spanning the gap. CDR1 is SGHNT and CDR2 is YENEEA in the germline V gene. CDR3 nucleotides: TGTGCCAGCAGCATGACGGCCCAAGTGGAGCAGTACTTC. Its translation: CASSMTAQVEQYF.

The V and J genes are TRBV2 and TRBJ1-1; weak D call: TRBD1 (6 bases). The CDR3 is 15 residues long. Per germline, CDR1 SNHLY and CDR2 FYNNEI. V gave up 6 bases and J gave up 2 bases, with 16 bases separating them. This CDR3 reads CASRSAQGRNTEAFF. CDR3 bases: TGTGCCAGCAGATCCGCACAGGGACGAAACACTGAAGCTTTCTTT.

The rearrangement uses TRBV5-1 and TRBJ2-7; tentatively, D is TRBD1 or TRBD2 (5 bases each). Germline V gene lookup returns CDR1 SGHRS and CDR2 YFSETQ. The length of the CDR3 is 15 residues. V lost 3 bases, J lost 0 bases, and 13 bases lay in between. CDR3 nucleotide sequence: TGCGCCAGCAGCTCTGAGGGGCTGAGCTCCTACGAGCAGTACTTC. Translated, it gives CASSSEGLSSYEQYF.

The genes are TRBV9 and TRBJ1-2; 10 bases are shared with TRBD1. CDR1 and CDR2 (germline): SGDLS, YYNGEE. This CDR3 comprises 17 residues. V was clipped by 5 bases and J by 3 bases; unmatched bases: 13. For the CDR3, the DNA is TGTGCCAGCAGGCGATGGGACAGGGGAATTTCTCACTATGGCTACACCTTC. Translation: CASRRWDRGISHYGYTF.

This clone appeared a single time. The chain has TRBV5-1 and TRBJ2-2; 9 bases are shared with TRBD1. In germline, CDR1 is SGHRS, CDR2 YFSETQ. The V and J ends lost 4 bases and 6 bases, in that order; junction bases with no gene match: 7. CDR3 length: 15 residues. The CDR3 DNA is TGCGCCAGCAGCACAGCCGGGACAGGGCCCGGGGAGCTGTTTTTT. Protein product: CASSTAGTGPGELFF.